The source of this T cell receptor beta chain is a study of blood T cell repertoires in COVID-19. The table lists this clone with a few counts. CDR1 and CDR2 from the germline V gene are SQVTM and ANQGSEA. V lost 3 bases and J lost 1, with 10 bases in between. This CDR3 region has 13 residues. TCRdb's copy holds only in-frame clones and misses some; the assay was immunoSEQ multiplex PCR. The sample lists hundreds of thousands of clones, more than 75% occurring once. The gene calls are TRBV29-1 and TRBJ2-7; TRBD2 might be the D (5 bases). This clonotype was obtained from a woman in her sixties in a cohort exposed to, infected with or recovered from COVID-19 (not recorded which). The sequencing sample was made of PBMCs or T cells enriched from blood (not recorded which). CDR3 amino acids: CSVDVSESYEQYF. Here the CDR3 DNA reads TGCAGCGTTGACGTTAGCGAATCCTACGAGCAGTACTTC.